The 26 T cell receptor beta chains in this list originate from one sample, sequenced in a study of blood T cells in healthy people across ages. For the second PCR, which ran for 7 to 11 cycles, a sample-barcoded 5' primer and a J-beta primer mix were used. TCRdb processed the 5' RACE reads anew with MiXCR; each CDR3 protein has one entry. The table shows fewer than 1.5 million distinct CDR3 sequences, with 40% to 50% occurring only once. Sequenced material: blood. The receptors originated from a young woman in good health.

The CDR3 region has the DNA TGTGCCAGCAGCGCCTTCTGGGACAGCTCCTACGAGCAGTACTTC. Its protein product is CASSAFWDSSYEQYF. The rearrangement links TRBV6-2 or TRBV6-3 to TRBJ2-7; 7 bases match TRBD1. The CDR3 is made up of 15 amino acids. The V segment lost 6 bases and the J segment 0 bases; nucleotides outside the gene matches: 8. Germline assignment: CDR1 MNHEY and CDR2 SVGEGT.

This clonotype has more than one count but fewer than ten. CDR3 nucleotide sequence: TGCGCCAGCAGCTTGTCTACCGGGACAGGGGTGGGTAGTGAGCAGTTCTTC. It translates to CASSLSTGTGVGSEQFF. The chain employs TRBV5-1 and TRBJ2-1, with 10 bases fitting TRBD1. The length of the CDR3 is 17 residues. Germline CDR1 SGHRS, CDR2 YFSETQ. Trimming cost V 1 base and J 9 bases; bases outside gene matches: 13.

Concerning this clonotype: Its ends do not fully match the called genes, so a read error is possible. The chain recombines TRBV6-1 with TRBJ2-4; perhaps TRBD2 as D (6 bases). The CDR3 contains 15 residues. Germline CDR1 reads MNHNS; CDR2 reads SASEGT. In DNA, the CDR3 is TGTGCCAGCAGTCAACAAGTACTAGCCAAAAACATTCGGTACTTC. Translated, it gives CASSQQVLAKNIRYF.

V usage is TRBV10-2 and J usage is TRBJ2-5; D may match TRBD1 or TRBD2 (5 bases each). The end of the DNA aligns better with TRBJ2-7, so the J call may be wrong. CDR3 size: 12 residues. Looked up from germline, CDR1 is WSHSY and CDR2 is SAAADI. The CDR3 region has the DNA TGCGCCGTCAGGGACCCGACCTACGAGCAGTACTTC. Protein: CAVRDPTYEQYF.

The chain combines TRBV28 with TRBJ2-7, with TRBD1 matching over 8 bases. CDR3 size: 15 residues. After removal of 3 bases from V and 6 bases from J, the junction contained 10 bases not matched to a gene. CDR1 and CDR2 (germline): MDHEN, SYDVKM. The CDR3 is CASSLGGQGRGEQYF. CDR3 coding DNA: TGTGCCAGCAGTTTGGGCGGACAGGGTCGCGGCGAGCAGTACTTC.

Only a few counts were recorded for this clonotype. V gene TRBV3-1 combines with J gene TRBJ2-3, with no clear D. Germline V gene data show CDR1 as LGHDT and CDR2 as YNNKEL (reference sequence). The CDR3 loop spans 12 amino acids. V gave up 5 bases and J gave up 6 bases, with 9 bases separating them. CDR3: CASSGPPDTQYF. Here the CDR3 DNA reads TGTGCCAGCAGCGGGCCCCCCGATACGCAGTATTTT.

The chain joins TRBV9 to TRBJ2-2, with D possibly being TRBD2 (6 bases). This CDR3 region has 15 residues. Germline V gene lookup returns CDR1 SGDLS and CDR2 YYNGEE. Trimming took 4 bases from V and 8 from J, leaving 18 bases between them. The CDR3 loop reads CASSPGLPTQGELFF. The DNA for the CDR3 is TGTGCCAGCAGCCCGGGACTTCCCACACAGGGGGAGCTGTTTTTT.

The rearrangement joins TRBV20-1 to TRBJ1-2; 7 bases agree with TRBD1. The germline gives CDR1 DFQATT, CDR2 SNEGSKA (reference sequence). This CDR3 spans 15 amino acids. The J segment lost 0 bases and the V segment lost 3 bases, leaving 7 bases of the junction unmatched. The CDR3, as DNA: TGCAGTGCTAGGTACACAGGGGATCCTAACTATGGCTACACCTTC. Amino acids: CSARYTGDPNYGYTF.

This sequence joins TRBV20-1 and TRBJ2-5, with D unresolved. V was shortened by 4 bases and J by 1 base, with 10 bases between the two germline ends. Looked up from germline, CDR1 is DFQATT and CDR2 is SNEGSKA (reference sequence). This CDR3 region has 13 residues. Written as DNA, the CDR3 is TGCAGTGCTAACCGCCAGCCCCAAGAGACCCAGTACTTC. It yields the protein CSANRQPQETQYF.

The chain recombines TRBV12-5 with TRBJ2-7, with 8 bases lining up with TRBD2. V lost 4 bases and J lost 7; bases outside the gene matches: 15. CDR1 is LGHNT, CDR2 FRNRAP, per germline. The CDR3 is 16 amino acids. The CDR3 is CASGSAIAGLNNEQYF. In nucleotides, the CDR3 is TGTGCTAGTGGTTCCGCGATAGCGGGACTCAACAATGAGCAGTACTTC.

This clonotype was picked up a small number of times. This chain joins TRBV6-6 and TRBJ1-1; 9 bases are shared with TRBD1. The V and J ends lost 2 bases and 5 bases, in that order; junction bases with no gene match: 9. The CDR3 consists of 16 residues. The germline V gene has CDR1 MNHNY and CDR2 SVGAGI (reference sequence). CDR3 residues: CASSYTWTGVGTEAFF. The CDR3 DNA follows: TGTGCCAGCAGTTACACTTGGACAGGGGTAGGAACTGAAGCTTTCTTT.

The chain couples TRBV15 to TRBJ1-2; D is unresolved. Germline CDR1 reads LNHNV; CDR2 reads YYDKDF (reference sequence). The CDR3 contains 15 residues. V gave up 3 bases and J gave up 0 bases, with 11 bases separating them. The CDR3 protein is CATSSGSAANYGYTF. The CDR3 DNA is TGTGCCACCAGCAGCGGTTCAGCAGCTAACTATGGCTACACCTTC.

This clonotype was found a few times. The rearrangement joins TRBV27 to TRBJ1-1; a possible D gene is TRBD1 (6 bases). This CDR3 has 12 residues. Trimming removed 6 bases from V and 11 bases from J, with 16 bases in between. Germline assignment: CDR1 MNHEY and CDR2 SMNVEV (reference sequence). DNA for the CDR3: TGTGCCAGCAGGGACAGTTATACAGAGGCTTTCTTT. It encodes CASRDSYTEAFF.

The chain uses TRBV12-5 and TRBJ1-1; D unclear. CDR1 and CDR2 (germline): LGHNT, FRNRAP. The CDR3 totals 12 residues. Deletions cut 6 bases from V and 3 bases from J, with 8 bases between. The CDR3 DNA is TGTGCTAGTGGCCTGGACTACACTGAAGCTTTCTTT. Encoded protein: CASGLDYTEAFF.

The chain has TRBV7-2 and TRBJ1-1, with 8 bases that match TRBD1. Per germline, CDR1 SGHTA and CDR2 FQGNSA. The CDR3 sequence is 13 residues long. V shed 7 bases, J shed 11 bases, and the junction held 12 bases outside the gene matches. The CDR3 coding sequence is TGTGCCAGCACCGGAGACAGGGGAATGTGGGCTTTCTTT. Translated, it gives CASTGDRGMWAFF.

The chain combines TRBV9 with TRBJ2-7; D gene uncertain. The J call is uncertain, as TRBJ2-5 better fits the DNA end. The CDR3 contains 15 residues. Germline V gene sequence: CDR1 SGDLS, CDR2 YYNGEE. CDR3 nucleotides: TGTGCCAGCAGCGTAGACCAGACCCATCAAGAGACCCAGTACTTC. Encoded protein: CASSVDQTHQETQYF.

V usage is TRBV6-6 and J usage is TRBJ1-2; D is unresolved. There are 14 residues in the CDR3. Trimming removed 2 bases from V and 8 bases from J, with 15 bases in between. The germline V gene encodes CDR1 MNHNY and CDR2 SVGAGI (reference sequence). The CDR3 sequence: CASSYQNSPGGYTF. CDR3 in DNA: TGTGCCAGCAGTTACCAAAACTCCCCGGGAGGCTACACCTTC.

V gene TRBV20-1 combines with J gene TRBJ1-3; 8 nucleotides align to TRBD1. The germline V gene encodes CDR1 DFQATT and CDR2 SNEGSKA (reference sequence). The CDR3 length is 15 residues. V gave up 1 base and J gave up 8 bases; unmatched junction bases: 10. The CDR3 loop reads CSARVHGQGMDTIYF. In nucleotides, the CDR3 is TGCAGTGCTAGAGTTCACGGACAGGGTATGGACACCATATATTTT.

V and J are TRBV4-2 and TRBJ2-7, with no clear D. The CDR3 has 15 amino acids. Germline V gene sequence: CDR1 LGHNA, CDR2 YNFKEQ. With 0 bases removed from V and 1 base from J, the gap between germline ends came to 10 bases. The CDR3 DNA reads TGTGCCAGCAGCCAAGAGGTTGCTCCTTCCTACGAGCAGTACTTC. It translates to CASSQEVAPSYEQYF.

This clonotype turned up a few times. This chain uses TRBV29-1 with TRBJ2-1; 8 nucleotides match TRBD2. The CDR3 loop spans 15 amino acids. CDR1 is SQVTM and CDR2 is ANQGSEA in the germline V gene. V shed 6 bases and J 2 bases; nucleotides not matched to a gene: 9. The CDR3 loop is CSVLEPGLAYNEQFF. CDR3 sequence (DNA): TGCAGCGTCTTAGAACCGGGACTAGCCTACAATGAGCAGTTCTTC.

The chain combines TRBV7-2 with TRBJ1-6; the D gene is possibly TRBD1 (6 bases). V lost 5 bases to trimming and J lost 10 bases, with 18 bases between them. Germline CDR1 is SGHTA and CDR2 is FQGNSA. This CDR3 spans 15 amino acids. The CDR3 DNA reads as TGTGCCAGCAGCCCCGGGTGGGGGCGAGGATCACCCCTCCACTTT. Translated, it gives CASSPGWGRGSPLHF.

The rearrangement uses TRBV20-1 and TRBJ2-7; D uncertain. Trimming took off 0 bases at V and 0 bases at J, with 12 bases between the two ends. CDR1 is DFQATT and CDR2 is SNEGSKA in the germline V gene (reference sequence). There are 15 residues in the CDR3. CDR3 DNA sequence: TGCAGTGCTAGAGATTGGCAGTCAAGCTCCTACGAGCAGTACTTC. Its protein product is CSARDWQSSSYEQYF.

The chain combines TRBV29-1 with TRBJ2-1; 9 bases align to TRBD2. Germline assignment: CDR1 SQVTM and CDR2 ANQGSEA. Trimming at V came to 4 bases and at J to 9 bases, leaving 10 bases not matched to a gene. CDR3 length: 14 residues. The DNA of the CDR3 is TGCAGCGTTGTGGGACTAGCAGACCCCGGTGAGCAGTTCTTC. This codes for CSVVGLADPGEQFF.

Worth noting for this clonotype: The junction departs from the called germline gene at one end, perhaps through a read error. The chain links TRBV4-1 to TRBJ1-1; D remains ambiguous. Germline values: CDR1 MGHRA, CDR2 YSYEKL. The CDR3 runs to 15 residues. CDR3 sequence (DNA): TGCGCCAGCACCCAATCGAGGATGGCGAACACTGAAGCTTTCTTT. Translated: CASTQSRMANTEAFF.

V is TRBV27 and J is TRBJ2-1, with D unclear. Trimming shortened V by 2 bases and J by 0 bases, and 11 bases separated the two germline ends. The CDR3 runs 16 residues. Germline V gives CDR1 MNHEY, CDR2 SMNVEV (reference sequence). This chain's CDR3 is CASSLSSSRSYNEQFF. CDR3 sequence (DNA): TGTGCCAGCAGTTTAAGCTCATCCCGCTCCTACAATGAGCAGTTCTTC.

The V call is TRBV9, the J call TRBJ1-2, with 8 bases matching TRBD1. Trimming took 3 bases from V and 4 from J; bases not matched to a gene: 17. CDR3 length equals 18 residues. CDR1 is SGDLS, CDR2 YYNGEE, per germline. In DNA, the CDR3 is TGTGCCAGCAGCGGTAGTAGGAGTGAAAGACAGGGGAGCTATGGCTACACCTTC. It is translated as CASSGSRSERQGSYGYTF.